The present TCR beta chain was sequenced within a study of a mutant IDH1 vaccine in newly diagnosed glioma. CDR3 length equals 10 residues. Germline CDR1 and CDR2: SEHNR and FQNEAQ (reference sequence). Trimming stripped 5 bases from V and 12 bases from J, with 10 bases between. Using immunoSEQ multiplex PCR, the repertoire was profiled, and TCRdb retains in-frame clones only, with some absent. Among approximately 37,000 clones listed, approximately 80% were seen once. A note on this clone: Its antigen is still unknown.

Time point defined: week 47, end of study. In every dose of vaccine, 300 ug of mutant IDH1 20-mer peptide was given alongside topical imiquimod. This sample comprised PBMCs, obtained from a glioma patient whose treatment included an IDH1 peptide vaccine. The V call is TRBV7-9, the J call TRBJ1-2; possibly TRBD1 for D (5 bases). This clonotype was sampled from a man aged 18 to 30 with glioma. Some clones in this sample may be carry-over from other donors' samples. The CDR3 protein is CASSIRVDTF. The DNA for the CDR3 is TGTGCCAGCAGCATCAGGGTTGACACCTTC.